The 24 T cell receptor beta chains below were found in one sample sequenced in a study of blood T cell repertoires in COVID-19. Clones were read by immunoSEQ multiplex PCR, and TCRdb kept only the in-frame ones, dropping some. This table holds about 170,000 clones, approximately 79% found once. The sequenced sample consisted of PBMCs or T cells enriched from blood (not recorded which). The receptors shown here come from a woman in her 70s in a cohort exposed to, infected with or recovered from COVID-19 (not recorded which).

The rearrangement joins TRBV6-5 to TRBJ2-1; tentative D call: TRBD1 (5 bases). Trimming pared 10 bases from V and 2 bases from J, leaving 12 bases between. This CDR3 contains 13 residues. Germline CDR1 MNHEY, CDR2 SVGAGI. The CDR3 nucleotides are TGTGCCACCAGGCAGGGAACCTACAATGAGCAGTTCTTC. This sequence encodes CATRQGTYNEQFF.

The chain has TRBV6-5 and TRBJ1-1; unclear D gene. V lost 5 bases to trimming and J lost 1 base, with 11 bases between them. CDR3 length: 14 residues. Germline values: CDR1 MNHEY, CDR2 SVGAGI. The CDR3 loop is CASSLDGTNTEAFF. In DNA, the CDR3 is TGTGCCAGCAGTCTAGACGGAACGAACACTGAAGCTTTCTTT.

This chain links TRBV9 with TRBJ2-5; 10 nucleotides agree with TRBD1. Germline CDR1 and CDR2: SGDLS and YYNGEE. This CDR3 is 15 amino acids long. V lost 0 bases and J lost 5; bases outside the gene matches: 4. CDR3 loop: CASSVGGQGLETQYF. The CDR3 coding sequence is TGTGCCAGCAGCGTAGGGGGACAGGGGTTGGAGACCCAGTACTTC.

This clone was seen only once. V usage is TRBV18 and J usage is TRBJ2-1; possibly TRBD1 for D (5 bases). The germline V gene has CDR1 KGHSH and CDR2 LQKENI. Between the trimmed V and J ends, which lost 2 bases and 7 bases, there was a span of 9 bases. The CDR3 has 13 residues. CDR3 sequence: CASSPSRENEQFF. The CDR3 bases are TGTGCCAGCTCACCAAGCAGGGAAAATGAGCAGTTCTTC.

V usage is TRBV5-1 and J usage is TRBJ2-5; TRBD1 matches at 10 bases. CDR3 size: 15 residues. The germline gives CDR1 SGHRS, CDR2 YFSETQ. V lost 4 bases, J lost 5 bases, and 8 bases stayed unmatched. CDR3 region: CASSPRTGGTETQYF. DNA for the CDR3: TGCGCCAGCAGCCCCCGGACAGGGGGTACTGAGACCCAGTACTTC.

This clone has more than one count but fewer than ten. The chain uses TRBV2 and TRBJ2-1; TRBD2 aligns across 8 bases. Germline lookup yields CDR1 SNHLY and CDR2 FYNNEI. There are 13 residues in the CDR3. Trimming at V came to 6 bases and at J to 9 bases, leaving 7 bases not matched to a gene. CDR3: CASRLADLGEQFF. CDR3 DNA sequence: TGTGCCAGCAGACTAGCGGACTTGGGTGAGCAGTTCTTC.

This chain links TRBV7-9 with TRBJ1-4; TRBD1 matches at 10 bases. V gave up 5 bases and J gave up 8 bases; unmatched junction bases: 20. The germline CDR1 and CDR2 sequences are SEHNR and FQNEAQ (reference sequence). The length of the CDR3 is 19 residues. The CDR3, as DNA: TGTGCCAGCAGCCCCGGGACAGGGGAACTACACTCCCGGCGCGAAAAACTGTTTTTT. Its translation: CASSPGTGELHSRREKLFF.

The gene calls are TRBV11-1 and TRBJ2-7, with D possibly matching TRBD2 (6 bases). The CDR3 contains 14 residues. Germline assignment: CDR1 SGHAT and CDR2 FQDESV (reference sequence). The ends were cut back, 3 bases at V and 2 bases at J, with 11 bases in the middle. The CDR3 nucleotides read TGTGCCAGCAGCTTTAGCCGGGAGCCCTACGAGCAGTACTTC. Amino acids: CASSFSREPYEQYF.

V usage is TRBV6-5 and J usage is TRBJ2-1, with a weak D call TRBD2 (6 bases). With 7 bases removed from V and 6 bases from J, the gap between germline ends came to 16 bases. Germline CDR1 MNHEY, CDR2 SVGAGI. The CDR3 loop spans 14 amino acids. CDR3 in DNA: TGTGCCAGCATTAGGGACTTAAACCCCAATGAGCAGTTCTTC. It yields the protein CASIRDLNPNEQFF.

The genes are TRBV30 and TRBJ2-5; 10 positions agree with TRBD2. V shed 6 bases and J 7 bases; nucleotides not matched to a gene: 8. Germline CDR1 and CDR2: GTSNPN and SVGIG (reference sequence). The CDR3 is 13 residues long. The CDR3 coding sequence is TGTGCCTGCGCTAGCGGGAGCTCAGTGACCCAGTACTTC. Its protein product is CACASGSSVTQYF.

The chain uses TRBV7-8 and TRBJ1-2, with D perhaps matching TRBD1 (5 bases). Trimming shortened V by 5 bases and J by 7 bases, and 20 bases separated the two germline ends. The CDR3 totals 15 residues. Germline V lookup: CDR1 SGHVS, CDR2 FQNEAQ. This chain's CDR3 is CASSPRAAGDGGYTF. CDR3 bases: TGTGCCAGCAGCCCCCGGGCAGCGGGGGATGGTGGCTACACCTTC.

This chain joins TRBV24-1 and TRBJ1-3, with 8 bases identical to TRBD1. The germline gives CDR1 KGHDR, CDR2 SFDVKD. The CDR3 has 18 residues. The J segment lost 0 bases and the V segment lost 6 bases, leaving 12 bases of the junction unmatched. The CDR3 spells CATSPIMGTGLSGNTIYF. DNA of the CDR3: TGTGCCACCAGTCCTATAATGGGGACAGGTCTCTCTGGAAACACCATATATTTT.

This chain joins TRBV6-5 and TRBJ2-2, with D maybe TRBD2 (6 bases). V was shortened by 8 bases and J by 4 bases, with 11 bases between the two germline ends. Germline lookup yields CDR1 MNHEY and CDR2 SVGAGI. This CDR3 has 13 amino acids. The CDR3 DNA is TGTGCCAGCCGGGGGACTGCCACCGGGGAGCTGTTTTTT. Protein sequence: CASRGTATGELFF.

The chain is built from TRBV10-1 and TRBJ2-2; 7 nucleotides agree with TRBD2. CDR1 is WNHNN and CDR2 is SYGVQD in the germline V gene (reference sequence). CDR3 size: 15 residues. V lost 3 bases, J lost 5 bases, and 6 bases stayed unmatched. The CDR3 loop is CASSDAGASTGELFF. CDR3 DNA: TGCGCCAGCAGTGACGCGGGAGCGAGTACCGGGGAGCTGTTTTTT.

This clone was observed a handful of times. This chain connects TRBV7-2 to TRBJ1-4; tentatively, D is TRBD1 (6 bases). Germline loops: CDR1 SGHTA, CDR2 FQGNSA. V gave up 5 bases and J gave up 7 bases, with 17 bases separating them. CDR3 length: 15 amino acids. The DNA for the CDR3 is TGTGCCAGCAGCCGGCAGGGGACCGTGTTTGAAAAACTGTTTTTT. It specifies CASSRQGTVFEKLFF.

The gene calls are TRBV20-1 and TRBJ1-1; no firm D call. The CDR3 runs to 14 residues. The V gene's germline CDR1 is DFQATT and CDR2 SNEGSKA (reference sequence). With 3 bases removed from V and 5 bases from J, the gap between germline ends came to 16 bases. As DNA, the CDR3 is TGCAGTGCTAGTAGCTTCGGGGAAGCGACTGAAGCTTTCTTT. As protein: CSASSFGEATEAFF.

The chain couples TRBV7-3 to TRBJ2-7; 11 bases fit TRBD2. The germline CDR1 and CDR2 sequences are SGHTA and FQGTGA. Trimming took 4 bases from V and 1 from J; bases not matched to a gene: 3. The CDR3 length is 15 residues. The CDR3 bases are TGTGCCAGCAGCTCCGGGACTAGCGGTTCCTACGAGCAGTACTTC. Translation: CASSSGTSGSYEQYF.

The V and J genes are TRBV4-1 and TRBJ2-7; maybe TRBD1 (5 bases). There are 15 residues in the CDR3. V gave up 0 bases and J gave up 1 base, with 10 bases separating them. Germline V lookup: CDR1 MGHRA, CDR2 YSYEKL. The CDR3 bases are TGCGCCAGCAGCCAAGATCCGGCAGGGTCCTACGAGCAGTACTTC. Protein product: CASSQDPAGSYEQYF.

The chain is built from TRBV2 and TRBJ2-2; D may be TRBD2 (6 bases). V lost 8 bases, J lost 4 bases, and 17 bases lay in between. The germline gives CDR1 SNHLY, CDR2 FYNNEI. This CDR3 region has 15 residues. DNA for the CDR3: TGTGCCAGCGGGCCTGGGGGGTTGGGCACCGGGGAGCTGTTTTTT. It codes for CASGPGGLGTGELFF.

V gene TRBV6-5 combines with J gene TRBJ2-5, with 8 bases identical to TRBD1. Germline trimming cut 6 bases from V and 5 bases from J; bases unmatched to any gene: 11. Germline V gene data show CDR1 as MNHEY and CDR2 as SVGAGI. This CDR3 spans 15 amino acids. The CDR3 nucleotides read TGTGCCAGCAGCTCCGGACAGGGCGGATGGGAGACCCAGTACTTC. It codes for CASSSGQGGWETQYF.

This clone occurred once. The chain is built from TRBV6-2 or TRBV6-3 and TRBJ2-7; 9 positions agree with TRBD2. This CDR3 region has 15 residues. The J segment lost 2 bases and the V segment lost 2 bases, leaving 4 bases of the junction unmatched. In germline, CDR1 is MNHEY, CDR2 SVGEGT. This CDR3 is CASSYDAGGTYEQYF. CDR3 nucleotide sequence: TGTGCCAGCAGTTACGACGCGGGAGGGACCTACGAGCAGTACTTC.

The chain has TRBV21-1 and TRBJ2-2; TRBD1 reflects the table's D call only, with no check against the DNA. TRBV21-1 is a pseudogene segment. The CDR3 contains 15 residues. CDR3 residues: CASSDRQGSTGELFF. The CDR3 bases are TGTGCCAGCAGCGATCGACAGGGCAGCACCGGGGAGCTGTTTTTT.

This chain's CDR3 is CASSPPNHRGGEQYF. As DNA, the CDR3 is TGTGCCAGCTCACCACCGAACCACAGGGGTGGCGAGCAGTACTTC. This rearrangement joins TRBV18 to TRBJ2-7; 7 bases are shared with TRBD1. The CDR3 covers 15 residues. Unmatched junction bases numbered 8, after V lost 0 bases and J lost 6 bases. CDR1 is KGHSH and CDR2 is LQKENI in the germline V gene.

The genes are TRBV29-1 and TRBJ2-1, with 11 bases matching TRBD1. The CDR3 is 14 residues long. Germline CDR1 SQVTM, CDR2 ANQGSEA. V lost 7 bases and J lost 5; bases outside the gene matches: 7. CDR3 sequence reads: CSGGTGGPHNEQFF. The CDR3 DNA follows: TGCAGCGGCGGGACAGGGGGTCCTCACAATGAGCAGTTCTTC.